The TCR beta chain under discussion was sequenced for a study of CXCR3-negative and CXCR3-positive naive CD8 T cells. The TRB libraries of cDNA were built by UMI-labeled 5' RACE. One entry per CDR3 protein, without DNA, is what TCRdb gives after re-calling the 5' RACE reads. The sample includes roughly 90,000 distinct CDR3 sequences. Investigators sorted each CD8+ T cell subset in triplicate, taking 300,000 or so cells each time. About this clonotype: Its antigen is unknown.

The study, taken as a whole, reports: Both naive subsets had comparably high diversity; memory CD8+ cells much lower. Against CXCR3-negative naive cells, CXCR3-positive naive cells showed more hydrophobic TRB CDR3s.

Input material: naive CXCR3- CD8+ T cells from blood. Subset of the sample: CD45RO-CCR7+CD27+CD95- naive CD8+ T cells lacking CXCR3 (TNR3-). The TCR comes from a human donor in good health. Some clones in this sample may be carry-over from other donors' samples.

The CDR3 protein is CSARDLASGLYEQYF. The V gene is TRBV20-1, the J gene TRBJ2-7. The germline V gene encodes CDR1 DFQATT and CDR2 SNEGSKA (reference sequence). The CDR3 runs 15 residues.